A single sample is the source of the 32 T cell receptor beta chains below, sequenced in a study of blood T cell repertoires in COVID-19. The repertoire was sequenced with immunoSEQ multiplex PCR; TCRdb's copy has only in-frame clones and lacks some. The sample shows 95,000 to 100,000 clones, roughly 80% of them seen only once. Material: peripheral blood. Source of these receptors: a woman in her sixties with acute or convalescent COVID-19.

The gene calls are TRBV18 and TRBJ2-7, with D tentatively TRBD1 (5 bases). The germline V and J ends were trimmed by 1 base and 1 base, with 8 bases remaining between them. Germline-derived CDR1 and CDR2 are KGHSH and LQKENI. This CDR3 is built from 14 residues. The CDR3 DNA reads TGTGCCAGCTCACCACGTCAGGGATCCTACGAGCAGTACTTC. The encoded protein is CASSPRQGSYEQYF.

The chain couples TRBV5-5 to TRBJ1-5; 7 positions agree with TRBD1. This CDR3 is 15 amino acids long. Germline CDR1 and CDR2: SGHKS and YYEKEE (reference sequence). Unmatched junction bases numbered 7, after V lost 4 bases and J lost 3 bases. For the CDR3, the DNA is TGTGCCAGCAGCAGGGGACAGATGTCCAATCAGCCCCAGCATTTT. Encoded protein: CASSRGQMSNQPQHF.

The CDR3 DNA reads as TGTGCCAGCAGCCAAGTTAACAGGGGGAACACTGAAGCTTTCTTT. Amino acids: CASSQVNRGNTEAFF. The chain uses TRBV3-1 (or the pseudogene TRBV3-2) and TRBJ1-1; TRBD1 agrees at 7 bases. Germline trimming cut 1 base from V and 1 base from J; bases unmatched to any gene: 3. The CDR3 sequence is 15 residues long. Germline V gene sequence: CDR1 LGHDT, CDR2 YNNKEL (reference sequence).

In DNA, the CDR3 is TGCGCCAGCAGCCAAGAAGGGGCCGGAGGGGCTGCGGACACCGGGGAGCTGTTTTTT. This gives the protein CASSQEGAGGAADTGELFF. The chain combines TRBV4-1 with TRBJ2-2; possibly TRBD2 for D (6 bases). The germline V gene encodes CDR1 MGHRA and CDR2 YSYEKL. V was cut by 0 bases and J by 3 bases, with 20 bases left in between. The CDR3 consists of 19 residues.

This clone came up many times. Distinct nucleotide sequences in the sample also encode this CDR3. The J gene is TRBJ1-5, the V gene TRBV30; a possible D gene is TRBD1 (5 bases). The CDR3 sequence is 13 residues long. The germline V gene has CDR1 GTSNPN and CDR2 SVGIG (reference sequence). The V and J ends lost 0 bases and 2 bases respectively, with 5 bases between them. This CDR3 is CAWSVQGNQPQHF. For the CDR3, the DNA is TGTGCCTGGAGTGTACAGGGCAATCAGCCCCAGCATTTT.

This sequence joins TRBV6-5 and TRBJ1-4; D unclear. Trimming removed 0 bases from V and 8 bases from J, with 13 bases in between. Germline CDR1 MNHEY, CDR2 SVGAGI. The CDR3 is made up of 15 amino acids. The CDR3 loop is CASSYSIGGGEKLFF. DNA for the CDR3: TGTGCCAGCAGTTACTCGATAGGTGGAGGGGAAAAACTGTTTTTT.

This rearrangement joins TRBV14 to TRBJ2-7, with D possibly matching TRBD2 (6 bases). The CDR3 contains 17 residues. Germline CDR1 and CDR2: SGHDN and FVKESK. Trimming took 4 bases from V and 7 from J, leaving 26 bases between them. CDR3 nucleotide sequence: TGTGCCAGCAGCCCAGTGTTTTCCCGGGACTGGGAAGAAGAGCAGTACTTC. Its protein is CASSPVFSRDWEEEQYF.

The rearrangement joins TRBV30 to TRBJ1-1; no reliable D call. The CDR3 length is 11 residues. CDR1 is GTSNPN, CDR2 SVGIG, per germline (reference sequence). CDR3 residues: CSCRTGFEAFF. CDR3 bases: TGTTCTTGTCGGACGGGATTTGAAGCTTTCTTT.

The rearrangement uses TRBV28 and TRBJ1-3; a weak D match, TRBD1 (5 bases). V lost 5 bases, J lost 0 bases, and 11 bases lay in between. This CDR3 contains 15 residues. Germline lookup yields CDR1 MDHEN and CDR2 SYDVKM. CDR3 coding DNA: TGTGCCAGCAGTCAATGGGGCAGCTCTGGAAACACCATATATTTT. Translating gives CASSQWGSSGNTIYF.

V is TRBV9 and J is TRBJ1-1; perhaps TRBD1 as D (6 bases). This CDR3 has 13 residues. Trimming pared 0 bases from V and 5 bases from J, leaving 8 bases between. CDR1 is SGDLS and CDR2 is YYNGEE in the germline V gene. CDR3 DNA sequence: TGTGCCAGCAGCGTAGAGGGGGAAACTGAAGCTTTCTTT. Its translation is CASSVEGETEAFF.

The V call is TRBV12-3 or TRBV12-4, the J call TRBJ1-5, with 9 bases lining up with TRBD1. Losses at the gene ends were 8 bases for V and 6 bases for J; bases not matched to a gene: 5. This CDR3 is 13 amino acids long. The CDR3 DNA reads as TGTGCCAGCGAACAGGGGGCCGGTCAGCCCCAGCATTTT. Protein sequence: CASEQGAGQPQHF.

V gene TRBV6-5 combines with J gene TRBJ2-1, with a tentative D call TRBD2 (7 bases). The CDR3 loop spans 16 amino acids. Trimming stripped 0 bases from V and 7 bases from J, with 16 bases between. Per germline, CDR1 MNHEY and CDR2 SVGAGI. The CDR3 nucleotides read TGTGCCAGCAGTTACTCGGAGGGGGGGCCGAGGAATGAGCAGTTCTTC. Translating it yields CASSYSEGGPRNEQFF.

This chain uses TRBV2 with TRBJ2-1; 10 positions agree with TRBD2. This CDR3 is built from 16 residues. Germline V gene sequence: CDR1 SNHLY, CDR2 FYNNEI. Trimming cost V 1 base and J 9 bases; bases outside gene matches: 9. The CDR3: CASSEVAGGPGGEQFF. Here the CDR3 DNA reads TGTGCCAGCAGTGAAGTAGCGGGGGGCCCGGGAGGTGAGCAGTTCTTC.

The V and J genes are TRBV7-6 and TRBJ2-5, with D possibly TRBD1 on 6 matching bases. This CDR3 comprises 14 residues. Looked up from germline, CDR1 is SGHVS and CDR2 is FNYEAQ. Trimming left V 4 bases short and J 3 bases short, with 12 bases between. For the CDR3, the DNA is TGTGCCAGCAGCTCCGGGACACCTAAAGAGACCCAGTACTTC. The encoded protein is CASSSGTPKETQYF.

The chain uses TRBV19 and TRBJ1-5; D gene unclear. The CDR3 runs to 14 residues. Per the germline V gene, CDR1 is LNHDA and CDR2 is SQIVND (reference sequence). V was clipped by 10 bases and J by 1 base, with 14 bases between them. The DNA of the CDR3 is TGTGCCACCCGCCCCTCACAAAGCAATCAGCCCCAGCATTTT. It specifies CATRPSQSNQPQHF. Full variable domain (outside the CDR3, taken from reference TRBV19 and TRBJ1-5): DGGITQSPKYLFRKEGQNVTLSCEQNLNHDAMYWYRQDPGQGLRLIYYSQIVNDFQKGDIAEGYSVSREKKESFPLTVTSAQKNPTAFYLCATRPSQSNQPQHFGDGTRLSIL.

This chain joins TRBV14 and TRBJ2-2; D is perhaps TRBD1 (6 bases). The V gene lost 5 bases and the J gene lost 1 base, with 8 bases spanning the gap. This CDR3 has 14 residues. Per the germline V gene, CDR1 is SGHDN and CDR2 is FVKESK. The CDR3 is CASSYRVNTGELFF. CDR3 in DNA: TGTGCCAGCAGCTACAGGGTGAACACCGGGGAGCTGTTTTTT.

The CDR3 here is CASSLGGRGYQETQYF. The CDR3 DNA follows: TGCGCCAGCAGCTTGGGGGGCAGGGGGTACCAAGAGACCCAGTACTTC. The chain carries TRBV5-1 and TRBJ2-5, with TRBD1 identical over 7 bases. The ends lost 0 bases at V and 0 bases at J; junction bases unmatched: 5. The CDR3 length is 16 residues. Germline assignment: CDR1 SGHRS and CDR2 YFSETQ.

The V gene is TRBV5-1, the J gene TRBJ2-7; D is unresolved. Looked up from germline, CDR1 is SGHRS and CDR2 is YFSETQ. This CDR3 has 17 amino acids. Deletions cut 2 bases from V and 6 bases from J, with 24 bases between. DNA for the CDR3: TGCGCCAGCAGCTTAGCCCCCAGGTCGTGGGCTTCCCTCGAGCAGTACTTC. Protein sequence: CASSLAPRSWASLEQYF.

This clone was observed a handful of times. This chain joins TRBV5-1 and TRBJ1-4; 9 bases agree with TRBD1. Trimming cost V 4 bases and J 7 bases; bases outside gene matches: 5. Germline loops: CDR1 SGHRS, CDR2 YFSETQ. The CDR3 extends over 14 amino acids. The CDR3 DNA reads TGCGCCAGCAGCACGAGACAGGGGGGTGAAAAACTGTTTTTT. This sequence encodes CASSTRQGGEKLFF.

The chain is built from TRBV28 and TRBJ1-5, with 9 bases matching TRBD1. The ends lost 3 bases at V and 9 bases at J; junction bases unmatched: 6. CDR3 length: 14 amino acids. Germline V gene lookup returns CDR1 MDHEN and CDR2 SYDVKM. In nucleotides, the CDR3 is TGTGCCAGCAGTTTGACAGGGGGTACTTGGCCCCAGCATTTT. This codes for CASSLTGGTWPQHF.

The J gene is TRBJ2-3, the V gene TRBV6-6, with TRBD2 as a possible D gene (6 bases). The germline V and J ends were trimmed by 7 bases and 2 bases, with 10 bases remaining between them. This CDR3 is built from 13 residues. The germline V gene has CDR1 MNHNY and CDR2 SVGAGI (reference sequence). The CDR3 loop is CASTGLSTDTQYF. The CDR3 DNA reads as TGTGCCAGCACGGGACTTTCCACAGATACGCAGTATTTT.

This clone was detected once. The V gene is TRBV2, the J gene TRBJ2-7; the D gene is possibly TRBD2 (5 bases). The germline gives CDR1 SNHLY, CDR2 FYNNEI. The CDR3 extends over 14 amino acids. The V gene lost 7 bases and the J gene lost 3 bases, with 16 bases spanning the gap. The CDR3 sequence is CASTGSVGIYEQYF. CDR3 sequence (DNA): TGTGCCAGCACTGGGAGTGTGGGGATCTACGAGCAGTACTTC.

The chain links TRBV5-1 to TRBJ2-3; 13 positions match TRBD2. With 0 bases clipped from V and 6 bases from J, the junction kept 4 bases outside the gene matches. This CDR3 contains 16 residues. From germline, CDR1 is SGHRS and CDR2 YFSETQ. The CDR3 DNA reads as TGCGCCAGCAGCTTGGAAGGACTAGCGGGGGTGGATACGCAGTATTTT. Protein sequence: CASSLEGLAGVDTQYF.

DNA of the CDR3: TGTGCCAGCAGCCCGGGATTGCGGGGCCCAAACACCGGGGAGCTGTTTTTT. As protein: CASSPGLRGPNTGELFF. This chain links TRBV5-4 with TRBJ2-2; D perhaps matches TRBD2 (6 bases). CDR3 length: 17 residues. The germline CDR1 and CDR2 sequences are SGHNT and YYREEE (reference sequence). V dropped 4 bases and J dropped 2 bases, with 18 bases sitting between them.

CDR3 sequence: CASSLARVGYNEQFF. In DNA form, the CDR3 reads TGTGCCAGCAGCTTAGCGCGGGTTGGCTACAATGAGCAGTTCTTC. The chain is built from TRBV7-9 and TRBJ2-1, with D perhaps matching TRBD2 (5 bases). Between the trimmed V and J ends, which lost 0 bases and 3 bases, there was a span of 9 bases. CDR1 and CDR2 from the germline V gene are SEHNR and FQNEAQ (reference sequence). The CDR3 extends over 15 amino acids.

V and J are TRBV10-3 and TRBJ1-2, with no clear D. CDR3 length: 11 amino acids. Between the trimmed V and J ends, which lost 6 bases and 3 bases, there was a span of 5 bases. CDR1 is ENHRY, CDR2 SYGVKD, per germline. CDR3 in amino acids: CAISRDYGYTF. CDR3 bases: TGTGCCATCAGCCGGGACTATGGCTACACCTTC.

The chain uses TRBV2 and TRBJ1-6; 7 nucleotides match TRBD1. Unmatched junction bases numbered 4, after V lost 3 bases and J lost 5 bases. The CDR3 has 15 residues. Germline values: CDR1 SNHLY, CDR2 FYNNEI. CDR3 in DNA: TGTGCCAGCAGTGAGAAGGGGGCCCATAATTCACCCCTCCACTTT. It is translated as CASSEKGAHNSPLHF.

The chain uses TRBV12-3 or TRBV12-4 and TRBJ1-2; 8 nucleotides match TRBD1. This CDR3 contains 13 residues. V was pared by 6 bases and J by 4 bases, with 4 bases of the junction left unmatched. CDR3 region: CASRPGTGYGYTF. Here the CDR3 DNA reads TGTGCCAGCAGGCCCGGGACAGGCTATGGCTACACCTTC.

The V and J genes are TRBV4-2 and TRBJ2-1; 8 bases fit TRBD2. The CDR3 is 14 amino acids. V dropped 4 bases and J dropped 7; count of bases not matched to a gene: 6. Germline V CDR1 and CDR2: LGHNA, YNFKEQ. The CDR3 nucleotides read TGTGCCAGCAGCCCGCGGGGACTAGTGAATGAGCAGTTCTTC. This gives the protein CASSPRGLVNEQFF.

This clone was recorded only once. This chain joins TRBV11-2 and TRBJ2-1, with 12 positions matching TRBD2. The CDR3 is made up of 15 amino acids. V lost 5 bases, J lost 9 bases, and 8 bases stayed unmatched. The germline gives CDR1 SGHAT, CDR2 FQNNGV. The DNA for the CDR3 is TGTGCCAGCAGCCGTACTAGCGGGGGGCCCACTGAGCAGTTCTTC. This sequence encodes CASSRTSGGPTEQFF.

The chain couples TRBV11-2 to TRBJ1-1; possibly TRBD1 for D (5 bases). The germline V gene encodes CDR1 SGHAT and CDR2 FQNNGV. V lost 1 base, J lost 4 bases, and 7 bases lay in between. The CDR3 is made up of 13 amino acids. CDR3 nucleotide sequence: TGTGCCAGCAGCTTAGGGACAAGCACTGAAGCTTTCTTT. This gives the protein CASSLGTSTEAFF.

The chain is built from TRBV19 and TRBJ1-2; tentative D call: TRBD1 (6 bases). The CDR3 extends over 16 amino acids. V lost 8 bases to trimming and J lost 5 bases, with 24 bases between them. The germline CDR1 and CDR2 sequences are LNHDA and SQIVND (reference sequence). This CDR3 is CASQNYRTGLAYGYTF. CDR3 coding DNA: TGTGCCAGTCAAAATTACCGAACAGGGCTAGCTTATGGCTACACCTTC.